This TCR beta chain emerged from a study of blood T cell repertoires in COVID-19. Study context: The United States, Italy and Spain supplied acute and convalescent COVID-19 samples. T cells, B-cell-depleted T cells, or PBMCs provided the cDNA or gDNA that served as material.

Per the authors' pipeline: Amplification of reference gene primers was used by the study to estimate nucleated cell counts. This table comes from immunoSEQ multiplex PCR, and its TCRdb copy is limited to in-frame clones, with some not included. V and J calls plus clone size are reproduced from that table; the DNA served to infer D and trimming. Among roughly 70,000 clones listed, around 67% were seen once. This CDR3 has 14 residues. Trimming took 5 bases from V and 7 from J; bases not matched to a gene: 8. Per the germline V gene, CDR1 is MNHEY and CDR2 is SMNVEV (reference sequence). The sequenced material came from peripheral blood. The TCR was taken from a man aged 55 to 70 with acute or convalescent COVID-19. The chain combines TRBV27 with TRBJ2-1, with 7 bases that match TRBD2. The CDR3 nucleotides read TGTGCCAGCAGTACTATAAAGGGAGGGAATGAGCAGTTCTTC. This gives the protein CASSTIKGGNEQFF.